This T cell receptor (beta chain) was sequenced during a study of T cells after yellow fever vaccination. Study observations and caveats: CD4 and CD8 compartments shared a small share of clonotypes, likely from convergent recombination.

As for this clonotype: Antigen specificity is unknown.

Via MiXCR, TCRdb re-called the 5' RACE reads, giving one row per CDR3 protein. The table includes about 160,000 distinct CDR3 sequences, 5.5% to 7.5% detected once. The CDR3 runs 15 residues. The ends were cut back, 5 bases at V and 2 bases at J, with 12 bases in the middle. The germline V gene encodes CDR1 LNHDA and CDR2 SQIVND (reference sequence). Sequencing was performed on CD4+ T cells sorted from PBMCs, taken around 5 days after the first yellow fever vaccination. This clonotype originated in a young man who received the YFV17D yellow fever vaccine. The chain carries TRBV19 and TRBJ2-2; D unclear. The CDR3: CASSSRMRNTGELFF. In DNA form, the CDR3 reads TGTGCCAGTAGTTCCCGGATGAGAAACACCGGGGAGCTGTTTTTT.